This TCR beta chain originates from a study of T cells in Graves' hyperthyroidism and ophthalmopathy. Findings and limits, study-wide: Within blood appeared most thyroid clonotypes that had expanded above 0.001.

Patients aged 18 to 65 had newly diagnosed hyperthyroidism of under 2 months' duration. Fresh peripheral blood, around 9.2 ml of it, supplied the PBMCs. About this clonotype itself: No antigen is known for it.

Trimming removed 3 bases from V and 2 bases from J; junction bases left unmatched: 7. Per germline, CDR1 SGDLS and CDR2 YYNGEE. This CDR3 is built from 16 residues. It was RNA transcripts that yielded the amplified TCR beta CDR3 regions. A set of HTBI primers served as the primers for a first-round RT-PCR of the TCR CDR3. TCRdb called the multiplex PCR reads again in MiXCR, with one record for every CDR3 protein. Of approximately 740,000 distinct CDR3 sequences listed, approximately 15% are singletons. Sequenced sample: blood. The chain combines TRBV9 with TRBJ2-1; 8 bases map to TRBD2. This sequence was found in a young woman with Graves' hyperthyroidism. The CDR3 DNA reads TGTGCCAGCAGCGCCTCCGGACTAGCACCCTACAATGAGCAGTTCTTC. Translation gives CASSASGLAPYNEQFF.